This T cell receptor (beta chain) comes out of a study of T cell responses to AZD1222 COVID-19 vaccine. Study-wide findings and caveats: Sampling captured repertoires only after the peak T cell response. Variant regions that are unmutated are reportedly the target of nearly half of spike-specific TCRs. Donors were chiefly white British, with a greater number of females, and clonal diversity was perhaps underestimated.

Looked up from germline, CDR1 is MDHEN and CDR2 is SYDVKM. The V end lost 6 bases, the J end lost 1 base, and 18 bases lay between the germline ends. The CDR3 is 16 residues long. Whether given at about 4 or about 12 weeks, second doses were pooled. Libraries were prepared by immunoSEQ multiplex PCR; TCRdb keeps only in-frame clonotypes and omits some of them. The sample lists around 170,000 clones; 85% to 90% were seen once. This clone was seen only once. Its antigen is currently unknown. J is TRBJ1-2 and V is TRBV28; a weak D match, TRBD1 (6 bases). The TCR comes from an adult who received the AZD1222 COVID-19 vaccine. The material was peripheral blood, obtained 28 days after the second AZD1222 dose. CDR3 nucleotide sequence: TGTGCCAGCAGCACCCGTCGGGACACCAATAACTATGGCTACACCTTC. It yields the protein CASSTRRDTNNYGYTF.